This TCR beta chain was profiled in a study of shared clonotypes between healthy human individuals. This CDR3 has 13 amino acids. V dropped 0 bases and J dropped 8 bases, with 8 bases sitting between them. Germline V CDR1 and CDR2: SGHRS, YFSETQ. The study, taken as a whole, reports: Clonotype sharing levels among donors were expected to vary with sequencing depth.

Assay execution took place at the deep level. Genomic DNA of every subset was divided equally among multiple immunoSEQ plates. Sequencing used immunoSEQ multiplex PCR; TCRdb keeps in-frame clones, though not all of them. The table includes 490,000 or so clones, 79% detected once. On this clone itself: What it recognizes is unknown.

This clonotype was sampled from a middle-aged woman in good health. Some clones in this sample may be carry-over from other donors' samples. The specimen was PBMCs. This chain links TRBV5-1 with TRBJ1-4, with D hard to call. The CDR3 sequence: CASSLGVGEKLFF. DNA of the CDR3: TGCGCCAGCAGCTTGGGGGTTGGGGAAAAACTGTTTTTT.